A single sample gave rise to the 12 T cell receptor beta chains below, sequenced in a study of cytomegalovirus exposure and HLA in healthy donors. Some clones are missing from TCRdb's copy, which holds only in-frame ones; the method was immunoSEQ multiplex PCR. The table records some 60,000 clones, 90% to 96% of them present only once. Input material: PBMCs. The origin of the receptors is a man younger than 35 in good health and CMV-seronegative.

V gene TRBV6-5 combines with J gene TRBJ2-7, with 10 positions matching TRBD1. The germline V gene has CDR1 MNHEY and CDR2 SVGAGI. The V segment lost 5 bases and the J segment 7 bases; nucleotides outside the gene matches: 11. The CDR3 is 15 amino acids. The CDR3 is CASSRDRGGTGEQYF. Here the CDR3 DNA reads TGTGCCAGCAGTCGGGACAGGGGAGGTACGGGGGAGCAGTACTTC.

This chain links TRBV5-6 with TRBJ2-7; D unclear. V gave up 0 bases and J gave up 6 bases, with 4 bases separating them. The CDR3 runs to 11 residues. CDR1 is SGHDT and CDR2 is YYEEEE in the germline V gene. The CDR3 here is CASSLGPEQYF. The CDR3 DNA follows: TGTGCCAGCAGCTTGGGGCCCGAGCAGTACTTC.

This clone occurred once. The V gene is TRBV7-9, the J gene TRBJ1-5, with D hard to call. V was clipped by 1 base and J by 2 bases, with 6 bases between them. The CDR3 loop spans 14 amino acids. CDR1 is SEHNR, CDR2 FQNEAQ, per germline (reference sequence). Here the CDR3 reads CASSLVEGNQPQHF. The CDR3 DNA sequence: TGTGCCAGCAGCTTAGTAGAGGGCAATCAGCCCCAGCATTTT.

CDR3 nucleotide sequence: TGCAGCGTTGGGGGGACAGGGGGCGCGGTCGGGGAGCTGTTTTTT. It is translated as CSVGGTGGAVGELFF. V and J are TRBV29-1 and TRBJ2-2; 12 nucleotides align to TRBD1. This CDR3 comprises 15 residues. Germline V gene data show CDR1 as SQVTM and CDR2 as ANQGSEA. The J segment lost 7 bases and the V segment lost 4 bases, leaving 7 bases of the junction unmatched.

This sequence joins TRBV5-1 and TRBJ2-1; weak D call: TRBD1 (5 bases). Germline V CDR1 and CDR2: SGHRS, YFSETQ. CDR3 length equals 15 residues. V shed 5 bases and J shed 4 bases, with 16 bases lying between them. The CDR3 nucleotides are TGCGCCAGCAGTAGGACATTCCAAAATTACAATGAGCAGTTCTTC. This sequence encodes CASSRTFQNYNEQFF.

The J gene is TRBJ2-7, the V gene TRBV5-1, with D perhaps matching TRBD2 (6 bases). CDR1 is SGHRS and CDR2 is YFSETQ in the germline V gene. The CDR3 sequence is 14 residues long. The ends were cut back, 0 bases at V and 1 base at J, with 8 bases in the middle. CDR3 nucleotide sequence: TGCGCCAGCAGCTTGGCGGGGACTTCCTACGAGCAGTACTTC. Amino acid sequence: CASSLAGTSYEQYF.

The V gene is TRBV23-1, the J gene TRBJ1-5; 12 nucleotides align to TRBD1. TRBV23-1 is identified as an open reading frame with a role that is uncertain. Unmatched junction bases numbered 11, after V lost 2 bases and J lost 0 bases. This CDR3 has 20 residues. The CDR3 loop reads CASSQISGTGGRSSNQPQHF. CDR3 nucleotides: TGCGCCAGCAGTCAAATTTCCGGGACAGGGGGCCGGAGTAGCAATCAGCCCCAGCATTTT.

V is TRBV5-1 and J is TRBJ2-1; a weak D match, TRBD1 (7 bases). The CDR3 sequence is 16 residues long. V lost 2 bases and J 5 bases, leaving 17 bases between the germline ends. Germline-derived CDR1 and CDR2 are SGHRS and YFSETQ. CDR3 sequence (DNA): TGCGCCAGCAGCTTCAACAGGGGAGGAGGTCACAATGAGCAGTTCTTC. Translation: CASSFNRGGGHNEQFF.

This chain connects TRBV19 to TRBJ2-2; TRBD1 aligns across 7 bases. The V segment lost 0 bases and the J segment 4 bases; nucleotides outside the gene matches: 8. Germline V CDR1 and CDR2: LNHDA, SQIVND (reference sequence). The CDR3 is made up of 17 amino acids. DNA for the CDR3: TGTGCCAGTAGTATAGATGACAGGGTGACAATCACCGGGGAGCTGTTTTTT. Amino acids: CASSIDDRVTITGELFF.

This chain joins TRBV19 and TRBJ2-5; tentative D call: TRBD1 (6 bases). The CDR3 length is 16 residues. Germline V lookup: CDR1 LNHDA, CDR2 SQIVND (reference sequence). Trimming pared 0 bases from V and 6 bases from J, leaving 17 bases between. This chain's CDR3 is CASSIDFTGSLKTQYF. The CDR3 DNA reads TGTGCCAGTAGTATAGATTTTACAGGGAGTTTGAAGACCCAGTACTTC.

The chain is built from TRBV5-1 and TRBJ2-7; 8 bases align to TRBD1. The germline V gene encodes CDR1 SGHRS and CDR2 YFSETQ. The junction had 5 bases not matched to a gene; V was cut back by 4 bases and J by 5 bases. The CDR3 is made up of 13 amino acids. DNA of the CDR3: TGCGCCAGCAGCCCGACGGACAGGGACGAGCAGTACTTC. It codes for CASSPTDRDEQYF.

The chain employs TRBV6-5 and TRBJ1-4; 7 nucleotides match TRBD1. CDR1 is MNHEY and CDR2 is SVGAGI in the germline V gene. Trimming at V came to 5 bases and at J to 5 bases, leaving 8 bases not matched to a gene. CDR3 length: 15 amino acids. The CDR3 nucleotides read TGTGCCAGCAGTCCGGGACAGATACTGAATGAAAAACTGTTTTTT. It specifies CASSPGQILNEKLFF.